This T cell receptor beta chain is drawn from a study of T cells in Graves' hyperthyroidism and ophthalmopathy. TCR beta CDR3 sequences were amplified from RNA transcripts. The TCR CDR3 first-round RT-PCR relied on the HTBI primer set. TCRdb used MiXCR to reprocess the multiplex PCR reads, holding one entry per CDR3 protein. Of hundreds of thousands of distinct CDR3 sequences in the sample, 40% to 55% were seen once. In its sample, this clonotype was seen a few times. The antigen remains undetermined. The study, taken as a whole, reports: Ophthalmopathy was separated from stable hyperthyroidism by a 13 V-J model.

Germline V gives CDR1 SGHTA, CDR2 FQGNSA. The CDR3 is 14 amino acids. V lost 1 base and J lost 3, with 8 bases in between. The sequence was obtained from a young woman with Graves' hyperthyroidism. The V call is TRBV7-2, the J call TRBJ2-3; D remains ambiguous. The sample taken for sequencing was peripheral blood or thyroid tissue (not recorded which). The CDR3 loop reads CASSLGGRTDTQYF. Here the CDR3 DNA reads TGTGCCAGCAGCTTAGGTGGGCGGACAGATACGCAGTATTTT.